The rows below give T cell receptor beta chains drawn from one sample of a study of vaccination effects on CD4 cells after COVID-19. This table comes from immunoSEQ multiplex PCR, and its TCRdb copy is limited to in-frame clones, with some not included. Among around 30,000 clones listed, 55% to 70% were seen once. These TCRs' antigens remain unknown. This specimen consisted of CD4+ T cells from PBMCs cultured with SARS-CoV-2 spike peptides, obtained after COVID-19 vaccination. These receptor sequences come from a human donor who received a COVID-19 vaccine. Each CDR3 is given with its conserved first and last residue. The order of the fields is CDR3 length, V gene, J gene, CDR3 protein.

>12|TRBV7-2|TRBJ2-5
CASSSPGLTQYF
>18|TRBV1|TRBJ2-5
CTSSLKDVRGGPKETQYF
>14|TRBV4-1|TRBJ1-5
CASSQEPRPGPQHF
>14|TRBV29-1|TRBJ1-1
CSVLGQRPNTEAFF
>16|TRBV6-6|TRBJ1-2
CASSYPWGSPLYGYTF
>16|TRBV21-1|TRBJ1-2
CASSKLRRGQVYGYTF
>14|TRBV19|TRBJ2-1
CASSIRLVSYEQFF
>14|TRBV18|TRBJ1-5
CASTTMTGNQPQHF
>13|TRBV5-1|TRBJ2-3
CASSLGPADTQYF
>15|TRBV18|TRBJ2-7
CASSPQRGTSYEQYF
>17|TRBV6-6|TRBJ2-3
CASSPARGSFSTDTQYF
>12|TRBV10-3|TRBJ1-2
CAISSLAYGYTF
>14|TRBV27|TRBJ1-2
CASSLSGAAYGYTF
>13|TRBV2|TRBJ2-3
CASSQSHTDTQYF
>16|TRBV5-1|TRBJ1-2
CASSPGGQDHNYGYTF
>14|TRBV2|TRBJ1-3
CASTSGGPGNTIYF
>14|TRBV3-1/TRBV3-2|TRBJ1-5
CASSIGSQGQPQHF
>13|TRBV4-1|TRBJ2-4
CASSQVEGPIQYF
>16|TRBV5-1|TRBJ2-1
CASSLAGREIDNEQFF
>14|TRBV19|TRBJ2-2
CASDQGQVTGELFF
>15|TRBV5-1|TRBJ2-7
CASRSETGGSYEQYF
>13|TRBV10-1|TRBJ1-5
CASSETGGQPQHF
>14|TRBV21-1|TRBJ2-5
CASRGKWARETQYF
>16|TRBV5-1|TRBJ1-4
CASSQGTAATNEKLFF
>15|TRBV19|TRBJ1-6
CASSMLSGNNSPLHF
>13|TRBV11-3|TRBJ2-2
CASSLRDPGELFF
>11|TRBV7-9|TRBJ1-2
CASSSGQGYTF
>20|TRBV4-1|TRBJ2-3
CASSQPPLVAGAPSTDTQYF
>14|TRBV29-1|TRBJ1-1
CSVVTRGRGTEAFF
>15|TRBV24-1|TRBJ2-1
CATSDTGTGVYEQFF
>14|TRBV5-6|TRBJ2-7
CASRQTGTGAEQYF
>19|TRBV5-1|TRBJ2-1
CASSLATSGGQWSYNEQFF
>15|TRBV5-1|TRBJ1-2
CASSPQESGVGRYTF
>15|TRBV7-9|TRBJ2-1
CASSLRGSSYNEQFF
>14|TRBV11-2|TRBJ2-1
CASSTRVSYNEQFF
>17|TRBV29-1|TRBJ1-1
CSVGGTGQGAGWTEAFF
>16|TRBV5-4|TRBJ1-6
CASSLGNGATNSPLHF
>13|TRBV18|TRBJ1-1
CASSPLPNTEAFF
>14|TRBV20-1|TRBJ2-1
CSASRGPQYNEQFF
>15|TRBV14|TRBJ2-4
CASNPWGRAKNIQYF
>14|TRBV9|TRBJ2-7
CASSVAGEGREQYF
>20|TRBV6-2/TRBV6-3|TRBJ1-5
CASSPFPGTGGVGSNQPQHF
>13|TRBV5-4|TRBJ1-2
CASSSTGTYGYTF
>15|TRBV18|TRBJ1-5
CASSPSLSRDQPQHF
>14|TRBV6-1|TRBJ1-2
CASSEGGNKGGYTF
>13|TRBV7-9|TRBJ2-5
CASSLAGIETQYF
>14|TRBV14|TRBJ2-1
CASNLAGVGNEQFF
>16|TRBV27|TRBJ2-5
CASSPSLEPLRQTQYF
>16|TRBV7-9|TRBJ2-5
CASSRYQGGRQETQYF
>14|TRBV19|TRBJ1-5
CASSTAGINQPQHF
>16|TRBV5-1|TRBJ2-2
CASSLRLAGNTGELFF
>14|TRBV29-1|TRBJ2-1
CSVARSGGLDEQFF
>13|TRBV2|TRBJ2-1
CASLVRLGNEQFF
>13|TRBV6-5|TRBJ2-1
CASRREQTNEQFF
>16|TRBV3-1/TRBV3-2|TRBJ2-2
CASRTGGVRTTGELFF
>12|TRBV6-1|TRBJ2-2
CASSEVAGELFF
>12|TRBV10-3|TRBJ2-3
CAIRTSTDTQYF
>13|TRBV12-3/TRBV12-4|TRBJ2-5
CASRGSNQETQYF